A selection of T cell receptor beta chains follows, all from one sample in a study of cytomegalovirus exposure and HLA in healthy donors. Sequenced by immunoSEQ multiplex PCR; TCRdb stores in-frame clones only, minus some. The repertoire holds 150,000 to 200,000 clones, with 80% to 85% as singletons. Material for sequencing was PBMCs. These receptors originate from a woman in her thirties or forties in good health and CMV-seronegative. The conserved cysteine and the conserved F or W are not part of the CDR3 here.

V	CDR3
TRBV28	ASSSRGGNYQPQH
TRBV18	ASSPSTGQGTVEAF
TRBV5-6	ASSYDRGGTDTQY
TRBV7-2	ASSLAGSPGGTEAF
TRBV10-3	AIKGARDTEAF
TRBV5-1	ASSGETPGLVRDNEQF
TRBV4-3	ASSQDTAWNEQF
TRBV6-5	ASRPWESDYNEQF
TRBV9	ASSVSLREVDNEQF
TRBV27	ASSFGSGTGELF
TRBV6-1	ASSEGGQGAFGQPQH
TRBV5-1	ASSATDFSGNTIY
TRBV11-3	ASSIGGYDTEAF
TRBV21-1	ASSHQAPPQQF
TRBV7-8	ASSFLPGQGVSPLH
TRBV10-3	AISPSDRSTDTQY
TRBV15	ATSREYSSYEQY
TRBV5-6	ASRYGTGTGNEQF
TRBV11-3	ASSPKRQGGETQY
TRBV5-1	ASRQTGGLGNTIY
TRBV19	ASSKTGQPQH
TRBV5-1	ASSLAWGDGQPQH